Listed below are T cell receptor beta chains from one sample, sequenced in a study of CD4 T cells in relation to SARS-CoV-2 and coronaviruses. The protocol was immunoSEQ multiplex PCR, while the TCRdb copy is restricted to in-frame clones and leaves out a portion. The sample contains about 59,000 clones, about nine tenths of which appear only once. The sample comprised memory CD4+ T cells from PBMCs. Receptors originate from a human donor in good health. Each CDR3 is given with its conserved first and last residue. The D gene is left open where the match is weak. A row's size may be missing; if present it is once, few, many or a size class.

CDR3 protein: CASSPRIQGAEETQYF
CDR3 DNA: TGTGCCAGCAGTCCACGGATTCAGGGGGCGGAGGAGACCCAGTACTTC
clone size: -
D gene: TRBD1
V gene: TRBV27
J gene: TRBJ2-5

CDR3 protein: CASSIDRGGQETQYF
CDR3 DNA: TGTGCCAGCAGCATAGACAGGGGAGGCCAAGAGACCCAGTACTTC
clone size: once
D gene: TRBD1
V gene: TRBV7-9
J gene: TRBJ2-5

CDR3 protein: CASSEGARSTEAFF
CDR3 DNA: TGTGCCAGTAGTGAGGGGGCGCGTTCCACTGAAGCTTTCTTT
clone size: once
D gene: TRBD1
V gene: TRBV19
J gene: TRBJ1-1

CDR3 protein: CASSRDSGSYEQYF
CDR3 DNA: TGTGCCAGTAGTAGAGACAGTGGATCCTACGAGCAGTACTTC
clone size: -
D gene: -
V gene: TRBV19
J gene: TRBJ2-7

CDR3 protein: CASSPMGRGANTGELFF
CDR3 DNA: TGTGCCAGCAGCCCAATGGGGAGGGGCGCTAACACCGGGGAGCTGTTTTTT
clone size: -
D gene: TRBD2
V gene: TRBV11-3
J gene: TRBJ2-2

CDR3 protein: CASSESGLAVIGTDTQYF
CDR3 DNA: TGTGCCAGCAGTGAATCCGGACTAGCGGTCATAGGCACAGATACGCAGTATTTT
clone size: -
D gene: TRBD2
V gene: TRBV6-1
J gene: TRBJ2-3

CDR3 protein: CASSTGYTEAFF
CDR3 DNA: TGTGCCAGCAGTACAGGGTACACTGAAGCTTTCTTT
clone size: once
D gene: -
V gene: TRBV28
J gene: TRBJ1-1

CDR3 protein: CSVQGYGYTF
CDR3 DNA: TGCAGTGTACAGGGGTATGGCTACACCTTC
clone size: -
D gene: TRBD1
V gene: TRBV20-1
J gene: TRBJ1-2

CDR3 protein: CASSLTASGRIDEQFF
CDR3 DNA: TGTGCCAGCAGCTTAACAGCGAGCGGGAGGATAGATGAGCAGTTCTTC
clone size: -
D gene: TRBD2
V gene: TRBV7-3
J gene: TRBJ2-1

CDR3 protein: CASSESFSGGYF
CDR3 DNA: TGTGCCAGCAGTGAATCTTTTTCTGGTGGGTACTTC
clone size: -
D gene: -
V gene: TRBV6-1
J gene: TRBJ2-7

CDR3 protein: CASSLLPTEAFF
CDR3 DNA: TGTGCCAGCAGTTTACTACCCACTGAAGCTTTCTTT
clone size: -
D gene: -
V gene: TRBV28
J gene: TRBJ1-1

CDR3 protein: CASSHPGLAGPSNFDEQFF
CDR3 DNA: TGCGCCAGCAGCCATCCGGGACTAGCGGGACCCTCCAACTTCGATGAGCAGTTCTTC
clone size: -
D gene: TRBD2
V gene: TRBV4-1
J gene: TRBJ2-1

CDR3 protein: CASHGSLNTEAFF
CDR3 DNA: TGTGCCAGCCACGGGTCCTTGAACACTGAAGCTTTCTTT
clone size: -
D gene: -
V gene: TRBV18
J gene: TRBJ1-1

CDR3 protein: CASRRGVAGGLYFYNEQFF
CDR3 DNA: TGTGCCAGCAGGCGAGGAGTAGCGGGAGGGCTTTACTTCTACAATGAGCAGTTCTTC
clone size: -
D gene: TRBD2
V gene: TRBV7-9
J gene: TRBJ2-1

CDR3 protein: CASSRGTSRGDEQFF
CDR3 DNA: TGTGCCAGCAGCAGAGGGACTAGCCGGGGGGATGAGCAGTTCTTC
clone size: -
D gene: TRBD2
V gene: TRBV7-9
J gene: TRBJ2-1

CDR3 protein: CASSLGQGAFSGANVLTF
CDR3 DNA: TGTGCCAGCAGCTTGGGACAGGGGGCCTTTAGTGGGGCCAACGTCCTGACTTTC
clone size: few
D gene: TRBD1
V gene: TRBV7-9
J gene: TRBJ2-6

CDR3 protein: CASSPQAGIQYF
CDR3 DNA: TGTGCCAGCTCACCCCAGGCGGGCATTCAGTACTTC
clone size: -
D gene: -
V gene: TRBV18
J gene: TRBJ2-4

CDR3 protein: CASSPATGDSYGYTF
CDR3 DNA: TGTGCCAGCTCACCAGCGACAGGGGATAGTTATGGCTACACCTTC
clone size: -
D gene: TRBD1
V gene: TRBV18
J gene: TRBJ1-2

CDR3 protein: CATSDSRDRVVYTF
CDR3 DNA: TGTGCCACCAGTGATTCGAGGGACAGGGTAGTCTACACCTTC
clone size: -
D gene: TRBD1
V gene: TRBV24-1
J gene: TRBJ1-2

CDR3 protein: CASSRPGQGAEGYTF
CDR3 DNA: TGTGCCAGCAGCCGGCCGGGACAGGGGGCGGAAGGCTACACCTTC
clone size: -
D gene: TRBD1
V gene: TRBV6-5
J gene: TRBJ1-2

CDR3 protein: CASSTTVTYEQYF
CDR3 DNA: TGCGCCAGCAGCACGACAGTTACCTACGAGCAGTACTTC
clone size: -
D gene: -
V gene: TRBV5-1
J gene: TRBJ2-7

CDR3 protein: CASSLSRGLHQETQYF
CDR3 DNA: TGTGCCAGCAGCTTGTCCAGGGGGTTACACCAAGAGACCCAGTACTTC
clone size: -
D gene: TRBD1
V gene: TRBV5-5
J gene: TRBJ2-5

CDR3 protein: CASSFRDRGNEQFF
CDR3 DNA: TGTGCCAGTAGTTTCCGGGACAGGGGCAATGAGCAGTTCTTC
clone size: -
D gene: TRBD1
V gene: TRBV19
J gene: TRBJ2-1

CDR3 protein: CASRGLAGLGGHTDTQYF
CDR3 DNA: TGTGCCAGCAGGGGACTAGCGGGCCTTGGGGGCCACACAGATACGCAGTATTTT
clone size: -
D gene: TRBD2
V gene: TRBV2
J gene: TRBJ2-3

CDR3 protein: CASSLVRNTIYF
CDR3 DNA: TGTGCCAGCAGTTTAGTACGAAACACCATATATTTT
clone size: -
D gene: -
V gene: TRBV28
J gene: TRBJ1-3

CDR3 protein: CAWDPGVGLTDTQYF
CDR3 DNA: TGTGCCTGGGACCCCGGGGTAGGACTCACAGATACGCAGTATTTT
clone size: once
D gene: -
V gene: TRBV30
J gene: TRBJ2-3

CDR3 protein: CASSLTVNEQFF
CDR3 DNA: TGCGCCAGCAGCTTGACAGTCAATGAGCAGTTCTTC
clone size: -
D gene: -
V gene: TRBV5-1
J gene: TRBJ2-1

CDR3 protein: CASSIRAGGPITETQYF
CDR3 DNA: TGTGCCAGTAGTATTAGGGCGGGAGGGCCGATTACGGAGACCCAGTACTTC
clone size: -
D gene: TRBD2
V gene: TRBV19
J gene: TRBJ2-5

CDR3 protein: CASRLYNEQFF
CDR3 DNA: TGTGCCAGCAGACTGTACAATGAGCAGTTCTTC
clone size: -
D gene: -
V gene: TRBV12-3/TRBV12-4
J gene: TRBJ2-1